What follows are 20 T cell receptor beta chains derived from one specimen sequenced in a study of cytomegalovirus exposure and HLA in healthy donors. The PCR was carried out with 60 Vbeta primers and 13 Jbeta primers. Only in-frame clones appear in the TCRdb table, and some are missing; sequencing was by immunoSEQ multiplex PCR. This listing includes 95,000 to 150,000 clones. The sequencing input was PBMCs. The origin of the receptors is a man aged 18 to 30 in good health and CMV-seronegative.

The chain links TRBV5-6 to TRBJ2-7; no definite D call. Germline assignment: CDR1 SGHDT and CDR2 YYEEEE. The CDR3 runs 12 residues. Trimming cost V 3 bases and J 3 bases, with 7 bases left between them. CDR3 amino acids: CASSSTGYEQYF. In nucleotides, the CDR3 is TGTGCCAGCAGCTCTACGGGCTACGAGCAGTACTTC.

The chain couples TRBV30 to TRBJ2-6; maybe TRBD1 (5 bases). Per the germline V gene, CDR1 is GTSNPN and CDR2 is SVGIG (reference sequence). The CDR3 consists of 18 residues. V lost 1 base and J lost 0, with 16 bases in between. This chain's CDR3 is CAWSATVTFASGANVLTF. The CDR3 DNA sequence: TGTGCCTGGAGTGCGACAGTAACCTTTGCCTCTGGGGCCAACGTCCTGACTTTC.

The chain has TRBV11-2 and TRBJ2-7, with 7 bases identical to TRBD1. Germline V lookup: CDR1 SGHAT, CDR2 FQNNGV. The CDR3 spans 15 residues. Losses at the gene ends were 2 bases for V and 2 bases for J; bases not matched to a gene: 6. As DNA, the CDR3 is TGTGCCAGCAGCTTAAGAACACAGGGGCCCTACGAGCAGTACTTC. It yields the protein CASSLRTQGPYEQYF.

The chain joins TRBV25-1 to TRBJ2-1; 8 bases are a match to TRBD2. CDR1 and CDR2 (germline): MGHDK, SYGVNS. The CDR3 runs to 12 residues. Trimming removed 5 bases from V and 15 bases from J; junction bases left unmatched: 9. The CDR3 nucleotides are TGTGCCAGCAGTACCGGGACTAGTAATGGGTTCTTC. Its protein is CASSTGTSNGFF.

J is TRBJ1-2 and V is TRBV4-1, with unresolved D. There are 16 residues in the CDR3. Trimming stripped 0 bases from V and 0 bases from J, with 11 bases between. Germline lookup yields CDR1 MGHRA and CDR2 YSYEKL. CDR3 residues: CASSQEPRVPNYGYTF. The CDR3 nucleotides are TGCGCCAGCAGCCAAGAACCGCGAGTACCTAACTATGGCTACACCTTC.

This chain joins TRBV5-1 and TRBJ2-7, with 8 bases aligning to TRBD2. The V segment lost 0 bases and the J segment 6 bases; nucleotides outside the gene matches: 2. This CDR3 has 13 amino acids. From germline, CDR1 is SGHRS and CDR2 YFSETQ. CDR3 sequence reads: CASSLGTSSEQYF. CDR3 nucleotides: TGCGCCAGCAGCTTGGGGACTAGCAGCGAGCAGTACTTC.

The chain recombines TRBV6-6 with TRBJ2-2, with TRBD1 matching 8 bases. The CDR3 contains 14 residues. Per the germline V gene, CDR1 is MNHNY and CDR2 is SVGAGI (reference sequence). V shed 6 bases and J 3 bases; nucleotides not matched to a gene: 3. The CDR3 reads CASRMTGDTGELFF. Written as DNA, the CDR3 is TGTGCCAGCAGGATGACAGGGGACACCGGGGAGCTGTTTTTT.

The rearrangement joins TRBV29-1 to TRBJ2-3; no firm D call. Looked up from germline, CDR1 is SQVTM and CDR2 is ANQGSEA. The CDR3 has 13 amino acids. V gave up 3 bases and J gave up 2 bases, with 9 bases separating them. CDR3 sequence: CSVERSLTDTQYF. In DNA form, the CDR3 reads TGCAGCGTTGAGAGGTCGCTCACAGATACGCAGTATTTT.

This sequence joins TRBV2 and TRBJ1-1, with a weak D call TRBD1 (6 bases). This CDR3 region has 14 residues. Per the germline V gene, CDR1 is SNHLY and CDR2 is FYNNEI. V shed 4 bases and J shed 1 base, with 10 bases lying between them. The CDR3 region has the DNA TGTGCCAGCAGTGCTGGGACAAAGAACACTGAAGCTTTCTTT. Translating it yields CASSAGTKNTEAFF.

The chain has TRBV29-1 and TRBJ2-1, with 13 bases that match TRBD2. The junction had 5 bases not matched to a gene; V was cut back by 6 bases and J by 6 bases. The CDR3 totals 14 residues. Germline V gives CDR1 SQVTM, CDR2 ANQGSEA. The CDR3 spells CSVLAGGPLNEQFF. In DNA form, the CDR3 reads TGCAGCGTACTAGCGGGGGGGCCGCTCAATGAGCAGTTCTTC.

The CDR3 nucleotides are TGTGCCAGCAGTTTAGGCGGGGTCCAAGAGACCCAGTACTTC. Encoded protein: CASSLGGVQETQYF. This chain uses TRBV28 with TRBJ2-5; maybe TRBD2 (6 bases). CDR3 length equals 14 residues. CDR1 and CDR2 (germline): MDHEN, SYDVKM. V was pared by 2 bases and J by 1 base, with 8 bases between.

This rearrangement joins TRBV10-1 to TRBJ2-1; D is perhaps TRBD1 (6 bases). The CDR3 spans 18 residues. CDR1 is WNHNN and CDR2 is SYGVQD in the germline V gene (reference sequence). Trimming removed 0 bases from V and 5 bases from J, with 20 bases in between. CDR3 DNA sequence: TGCGCCAGCAGTGAGTCGGGGATGGGGGCGACCCCCCACAATGAGCAGTTCTTC. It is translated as CASSESGMGATPHNEQFF.

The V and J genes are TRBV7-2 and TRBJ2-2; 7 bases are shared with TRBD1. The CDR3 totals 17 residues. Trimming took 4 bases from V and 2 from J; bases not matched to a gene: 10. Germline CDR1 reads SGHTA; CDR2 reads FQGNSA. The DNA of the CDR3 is TGTGCCAGCAGCTCTCCATTGACAGGGTTAAACACCGGGGAGCTGTTTTTT. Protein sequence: CASSSPLTGLNTGELFF. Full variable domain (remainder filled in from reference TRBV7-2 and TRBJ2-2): GAGVSQSPSNKVTEKGKDVELRCDPISGHTALYWYRQSLGQGLEFLIYFQGNSAPDKSGLPSDRFSAERTGGSVSTLTIQRTQQEDSAVYLCASSSPLTGLNTGELFFGEGSRLTVL.

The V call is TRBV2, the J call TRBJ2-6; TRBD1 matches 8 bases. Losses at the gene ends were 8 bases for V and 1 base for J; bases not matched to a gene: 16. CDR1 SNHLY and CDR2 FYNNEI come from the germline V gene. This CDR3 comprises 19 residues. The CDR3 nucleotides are TGTGCCAGCGGGATGTCCGGACAGGGCTTAATTTCTGGGGCCAACGTCCTGACTTTC. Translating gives CASGMSGQGLISGANVLTF.

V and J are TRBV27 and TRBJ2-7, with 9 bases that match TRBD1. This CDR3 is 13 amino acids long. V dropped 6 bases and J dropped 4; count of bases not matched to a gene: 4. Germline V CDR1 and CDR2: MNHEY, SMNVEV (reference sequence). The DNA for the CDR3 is TGTGCCAGCAGAGGACAGGGGATTTACGAGCAGTACTTC. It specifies CASRGQGIYEQYF.

Written as DNA, the CDR3 is TGTGCCACAGGACAGGGGGGGTACGAGCAGTACTTC. Its protein is CATGQGGYEQYF. The rearrangement links TRBV7-9 to TRBJ2-7; 10 bases align to TRBD1. V dropped 10 bases and J dropped 4; count of bases not matched to a gene: 4. CDR3 size: 12 residues. Germline CDR1 is SEHNR and CDR2 is FQNEAQ (reference sequence).

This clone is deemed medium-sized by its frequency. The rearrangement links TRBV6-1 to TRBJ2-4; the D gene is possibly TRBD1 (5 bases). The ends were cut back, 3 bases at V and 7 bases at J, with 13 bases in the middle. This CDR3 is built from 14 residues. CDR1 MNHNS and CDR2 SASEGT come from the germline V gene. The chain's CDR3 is CASSERWTRNIQYF. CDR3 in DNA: TGTGCCAGCAGTGAGAGGTGGACAAGGAACATTCAGTACTTC.

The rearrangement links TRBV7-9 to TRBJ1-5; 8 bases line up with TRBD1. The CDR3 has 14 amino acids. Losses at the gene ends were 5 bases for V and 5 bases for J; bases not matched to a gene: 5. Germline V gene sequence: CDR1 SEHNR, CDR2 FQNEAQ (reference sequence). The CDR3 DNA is TGTGCCAGCAGCGCCGGGACAGGTTATCAGCCCCAGCATTTT. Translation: CASSAGTGYQPQHF.

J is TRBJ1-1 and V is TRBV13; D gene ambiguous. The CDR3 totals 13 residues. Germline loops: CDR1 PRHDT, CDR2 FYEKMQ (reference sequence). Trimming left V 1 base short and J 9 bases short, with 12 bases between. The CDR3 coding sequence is TGTGCCAGCAGCTTAGTCGGCGGAGCAAAAGCTTTCTTT. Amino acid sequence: CASSLVGGAKAFF.

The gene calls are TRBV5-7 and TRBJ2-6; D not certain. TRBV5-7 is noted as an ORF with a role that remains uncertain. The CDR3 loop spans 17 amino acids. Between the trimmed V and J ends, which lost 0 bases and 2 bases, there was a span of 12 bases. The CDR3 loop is CASSLVHLVTGANVLTF. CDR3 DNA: TGTGCCAGCAGCTTGGTGCATCTAGTGACTGGGGCCAACGTCCTGACTTTC.